The 15 T cell receptor beta chains reported below all come from one sample, sequenced in a study of T cells after yellow fever vaccination. TCRdb passed the 5' RACE reads through MiXCR, listing each CDR3 protein once. The sample contains a few hundred thousand distinct CDR3 sequences, about a sixth of which appear only once. The specimen was PBMCs, collected about 5 days after the first yellow fever vaccination. These receptors were taken from a man aged 18 to 30 who received the YFV17D yellow fever vaccine.

A few counts support this clonotype. This chain links TRBV19 with TRBJ1-3, with no clear D. Per germline, CDR1 LNHDA and CDR2 SQIVND (reference sequence). Trimming cost V 9 bases and J 5 bases, with 17 bases left between them. The CDR3 is 14 amino acids. CDR3 bases: TGTGCCAGCCTTAATAGCGGTGGGAGAAACACCATATATTTT. It yields the protein CASLNSGGRNTIYF.

The chain links TRBV7-2 to TRBJ2-7, with 7 bases matching TRBD2. Germline V gene sequence: CDR1 SGHTA, CDR2 FQGNSA. The CDR3 runs to 15 residues. Trimming took 2 bases from V and 7 from J; bases not matched to a gene: 11. CDR3 in amino acids: CASSLSSRWGGEQYF. In DNA form, the CDR3 reads TGTGCCAGCAGCTTAAGTAGTCGGTGGGGGGGTGAGCAGTACTTC. The variable domain in full, with the rest retrieved from reference TRBV7-2 and TRBJ2-7, is GAGVSQSPSNKVTEKGKDVELRCDPISGHTALYWYRQSLGQGLEFLIYFQGNSAPDKSGLPSDRFSAERTGGSVSTLTIQRTQQEDSAVYLCASSLSSRWGGEQYFGPGTRLTVT.

The rearrangement joins TRBV4-3 to TRBJ2-1; D may be TRBD1 or TRBD2 (5 bases each). The germline V and J ends were trimmed by 1 base and 2 bases, with 12 bases remaining between them. The CDR3 consists of 16 residues. CDR1 is LGHNA and CDR2 is YSLEER in the germline V gene. In DNA form, the CDR3 reads TGCGCCAGCAGCCAAGTTTCCGGGGCAGCCTACAATGAGCAGTTCTTC. Translating it yields CASSQVSGAAYNEQFF.

V gene TRBV21-1 combines with J gene TRBJ2-2; the DNA was not used to check the table's D call, TRBD1. TRBV21-1 is flagged as a pseudogene. The CDR3 length is 18 residues. The CDR3 nucleotides read TGTGCCAGCAGCAAAGTGTCAGGGGACAGAGAGAACACCGGGGAGCTGTTTTTT. Amino acids: CASSKVSGDRENTGELFF.

The chain links TRBV11-1 to TRBJ2-1; no reliable D call. Germline V CDR1 and CDR2: SGHAT, FQDESV (reference sequence). The ends were cut back, 5 bases at V and 5 bases at J, with 28 bases in the middle. CDR3 size: 19 residues. Here the CDR3 reads CASSTASPGHRIVNNEQFF. For the CDR3, the DNA is TGTGCCAGCAGCACCGCTTCCCCGGGCCACCGCATAGTGAACAATGAGCAGTTCTTC. Full variable domain (missing parts from reference TRBV11-1 and TRBJ2-1): EAEVAQSPRYKITEKSQAVAFWCDPISGHATLYWYRQILGQGPELLVQFQDESVVDDSQLPKDRFSAERLKGVDSTLKIQPAELGDSAMYLCASSTASPGHRIVNNEQFFGPGTRLTVL.

Concerning this clonotype: In this CDR3 the conserved last residue, phenylalanine or tryptophan, is missing, so a read error is likely. The V call is TRBV9, the J call TRBJ2-3, with TRBD2 matching over 8 bases. The CDR3 has 16 amino acids. CDR1 and CDR2 from the germline V gene are SGDLS and YYNGEE. V trimming: 0 bases; J trimming: 2 bases; junction bases outside the gene matches: 5. The CDR3 DNA reads as TGTGCCAGCAGCGTAGGAGCGGGGGACTCCACAGATACGCAGTATTCT. Translation gives CASSVGAGDSTDTQYS.

The V gene is TRBV7-9, the J gene TRBJ2-5, with TRBD1 as a possible D gene (6 bases). The germline V gene has CDR1 SEHNR and CDR2 FQNEAQ (reference sequence). The CDR3 loop spans 15 amino acids. V lost 5 bases to trimming and J lost 2 bases, with 15 bases between them. CDR3 coding DNA: TGTGCCAGCAGCCTAGGGGGATTCTTACAAGAGACCCAGTACTTC. It is translated as CASSLGGFLQETQYF.

This clonotype appeared many times. The V gene is TRBV7-9, the J gene TRBJ2-2; 8 positions agree with TRBD1. Germline V gives CDR1 SEHNR, CDR2 FQNEAQ (reference sequence). This CDR3 comprises 15 residues. Trimming removed 3 bases from V and 4 bases from J; junction bases left unmatched: 4. In DNA, the CDR3 is TGTGCCAGCAGCTTCGGGACAGGCGGCACCGGGGAGCTGTTTTTT. Translated, it gives CASSFGTGGTGELFF.

This clonotype has a handful of counts. The J gene is TRBJ1-1, the V gene TRBV12-3 or TRBV12-4, with D uncertain. V was clipped by 5 bases and J by 5 bases, with 18 bases between them. This CDR3 spans 15 amino acids. In DNA form, the CDR3 reads TGTGCCAGCAGTCCATGGATGGGTTTGAGAACTGAAGCTTTCTTT. It specifies CASSPWMGLRTEAFF.

The chain couples TRBV7-2 to TRBJ2-5, with TRBD2 as a possible D gene (7 bases). Trimming cost V 5 bases and J 2 bases, with 12 bases left between them. The germline V gene has CDR1 SGHTA and CDR2 FQGNSA. There are 14 residues in the CDR3. CDR3 sequence (DNA): TGTGCCAGCAGCCGGACTAGGGGGCAAGAGACCCAGTACTTC. Encoded protein: CASSRTRGQETQYF.

This sequence joins TRBV7-2 and TRBJ1-5; D might be TRBD1 (5 bases). The CDR3 has 15 residues. Germline CDR1 SGHTA, CDR2 FQGNSA. Trimming pared 3 bases from V and 5 bases from J, leaving 14 bases between. DNA of the CDR3: TGTGCCAGCAGCTTCTCTCCGGGGCTAGATCAGCCCCAGCATTTT. Protein product: CASSFSPGLDQPQHF.

In regard to this clonotype: One end of the junction does not line up with germline, which may come from a read error. CDR3: CATSARADGTGELFF. In DNA form, the CDR3 reads TGTGCCACCAGTGCTCGGGCAGATGGTACCGGGGAGCTGTTTTTT. The chain recombines TRBV2 with TRBJ2-2; D uncertain. This CDR3 spans 15 amino acids. From germline, CDR1 is SNHLY and CDR2 FYNNEI.

This clonotype was found many times. V and J are TRBV5-1 and TRBJ1-4; D ambiguous. This CDR3 region has 14 residues. From germline, CDR1 is SGHRS and CDR2 YFSETQ. Between the trimmed V and J ends, which lost 1 base and 6 bases, there was a span of 10 bases. CDR3 in DNA: TGCGCCAGCAGCTTGAAGCAAGGTGATGAAAAACTGTTTTTT. Its protein product is CASSLKQGDEKLFF.

This sequence joins TRBV11-1 and TRBJ1-1; D remains unclear. Germline CDR1 is SGHAT and CDR2 is FQDESV (reference sequence). V dropped 1 base and J dropped 11 bases, with 11 bases sitting between them. This CDR3 comprises 12 residues. The CDR3 loop reads CASSLESASAFF. CDR3 DNA: TGTGCCAGCAGCTTAGAGTCAGCTTCGGCTTTCTTT.

This chain uses TRBV5-4 with TRBJ1-6, with 7 bases matching TRBD1. The germline V gene encodes CDR1 SGHNT and CDR2 YYREEE (reference sequence). This CDR3 spans 16 amino acids. Trimming at V came to 3 bases and at J to 8 bases, leaving 11 bases not matched to a gene. CDR3 sequence (DNA): TGTGCCAGCAGCTCCATGACAGGGAGCTGGGATTCACCCCTCCACTTT. Protein product: CASSSMTGSWDSPLHF.